What follows describes a single T cell receptor (beta chain). The junction departs from germline at one end; a sequencing error may be responsible. This sample stems from a study of T cells in Graves' hyperthyroidism and ophthalmopathy. RNA transcripts served as the template for amplifying TCR beta CDR3 regions. Researchers ran a first-round RT-PCR on the TCR CDR3 using the HTBI primer set. MiXCR was run by TCRdb on the multiplex PCR reads, yielding one entry per CDR3 protein. The repertoire holds approximately 640,000 distinct CDR3 sequences, approximately 15% seen once, with roughly 15% in the top ten. This CDR3 comprises 14 residues.

Source material: blood. J is TRBJ2-1 and V is TRBV12-3 or TRBV12-4, with a possible D match to TRBD2 (6 bases). The TCR comes from a man over 45 with Graves' hyperthyroidism. For the CDR3, the DNA is TGTGCAAGCACCCGAGCGGGTTTCTACAATGAGCAGTGCTTC. It is translated as CASTRAGFYNEQCF.